Listed below are T cell receptor beta chains from one sample, sequenced in a study of T cell responses to AZD1222 COVID-19 vaccine. Sequenced by immunoSEQ multiplex PCR; TCRdb stores in-frame clones only, minus some. The data show about 140,000 clones, with almost 90% seen just once and approximately 1.6% held by the top ten. Here the sequenced sample was peripheral blood, taken 28 days after the second AZD1222 dose. The receptor set was obtained from an adult who received the AZD1222 COVID-19 vaccine. CDR3s include the opening cysteine and the closing phenylalanine or tryptophan. The order of the fields is V gene, clone size, D gene, J gene, CDR3 DNA, CDR3 protein. D genes are given only for firm matches. Part of the rows lack a size; the others show once, few, many or a class for expanded clones.

TRBV5-1,NA,TRBD1,TRBJ1-4,TGCGCCAGCAGCGCGGACAGGGCCGGTAATGAAAAACTGTTTTTT,CASSADRAGNEKLFF
TRBV7-9,NA,NA,TRBJ1-4,TGTGCCAGCACCCCGGGACGGACTAATGAAAAACTGTTTTTT,CASTPGRTNEKLFF
TRBV11-2,NA,NA,TRBJ1-4,TGTGCCAGCAGCTTAGATCCCCTCGCAGGGACAAGTGAAAAACTGTTTTTT,CASSLDPLAGTSEKLFF
TRBV2,NA,NA,TRBJ1-2,TGTGCCAGCAGTGAAAGGTCAGGCGGAGGCTATGGCTACACCTTC,CASSERSGGGYGYTF
TRBV9,NA,TRBD1,TRBJ1-4,TGTGCCAGCAGCGTAGGACAGGGAGGGGAAAAACTGTTTTTT,CASSVGQGGEKLFF
TRBV19,once,TRBD1,TRBJ1-5,TGTGCCAGTAAAAGACAGGGAGGGGATCAGCCCCAGCATTTT,CASKRQGGDQPQHF
TRBV9,NA,TRBD2,TRBJ2-1,TGTGCCAGCAGCGCCAGGACTAGGACAATGGGGAATGAGCAGTTCTTC,CASSARTRTMGNEQFF
TRBV21-1,NA,NA,TRBJ2-1,TGTGCCAGCACGGGGGCGGACACCCCCTACAATGAGCAGTTCTTC,CASTGADTPYNEQFF
TRBV27,NA,TRBD1,TRBJ2-7,TGTGCCAGCAGTTTAGCGGGACAGGGAAGCTCCTACGAGCAGTACTTC,CASSLAGQGSSYEQYF
TRBV3-1/TRBV3-2,NA,TRBD2,TRBJ2-7,TGTGCCAGCAGCCAATCAACTGCGGGACTAGCAAGCTACGAGCAGTACTTC,CASSQSTAGLASYEQYF
TRBV10-3,few,NA,TRBJ1-6,TGTGCCACCGGTCCGACGGGCAATTCACCCCTCCACTTT,CATGPTGNSPLHF
TRBV5-1,NA,NA,TRBJ2-1,TGCGCCAGCAGCTTATACCTTCCCGAACATGAGCAGTTCTTC,CASSLYLPEHEQFF
TRBV7-3,NA,TRBD2,TRBJ2-1,TGTGCCAGCAGCTCGACCAGCGGGGATGAGCAGTTCTTC,CASSSTSGDEQFF
TRBV5-4,few,NA,TRBJ1-2,TGTGCCAGCAGCGCAGGGGCCCAGTATGGCTACACCTTC,CASSAGAQYGYTF
TRBV5-6,NA,NA,TRBJ1-4,TGTGCCAGCAGCTTGGAACGGATGGGGAGGGATGAAAAACTGTTTTTT,CASSLERMGRDEKLFF
TRBV27,NA,TRBD1,TRBJ1-2,TGTGCCAGCAGTTCCTGGACAGGGCTGGGCTCCTATGGCTACACCTTC,CASSSWTGLGSYGYTF